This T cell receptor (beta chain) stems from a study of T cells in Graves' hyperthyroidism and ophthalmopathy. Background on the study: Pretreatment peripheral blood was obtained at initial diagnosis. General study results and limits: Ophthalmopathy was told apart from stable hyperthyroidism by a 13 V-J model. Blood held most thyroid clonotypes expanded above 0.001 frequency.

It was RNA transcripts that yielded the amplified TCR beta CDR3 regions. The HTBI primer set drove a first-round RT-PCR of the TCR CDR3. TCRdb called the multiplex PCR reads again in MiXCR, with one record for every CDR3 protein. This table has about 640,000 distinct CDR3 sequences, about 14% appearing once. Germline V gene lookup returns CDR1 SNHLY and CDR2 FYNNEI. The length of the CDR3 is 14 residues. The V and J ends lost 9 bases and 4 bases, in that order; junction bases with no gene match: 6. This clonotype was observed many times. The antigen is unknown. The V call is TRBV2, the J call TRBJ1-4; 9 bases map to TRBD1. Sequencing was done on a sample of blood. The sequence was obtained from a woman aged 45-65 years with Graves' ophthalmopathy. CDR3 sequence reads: CASGVDRGNEKLFF. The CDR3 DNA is TGTGCCAGTGGGGTGGACAGGGGTAATGAAAAACTGTTTTTT.